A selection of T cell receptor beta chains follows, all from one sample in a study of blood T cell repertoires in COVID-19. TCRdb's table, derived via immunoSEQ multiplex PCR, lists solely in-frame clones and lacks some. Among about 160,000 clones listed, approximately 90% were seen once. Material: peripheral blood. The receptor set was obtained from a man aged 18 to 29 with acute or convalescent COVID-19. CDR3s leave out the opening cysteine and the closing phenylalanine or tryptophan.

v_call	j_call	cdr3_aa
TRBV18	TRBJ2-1	ASSADRGPNEQF
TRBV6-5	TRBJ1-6	ASSYSRGISPLH
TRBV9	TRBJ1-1	ASSSTGGEAF
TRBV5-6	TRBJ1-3	ASSIPGLGNTIY
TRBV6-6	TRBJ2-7	ASSVGTFYEQY
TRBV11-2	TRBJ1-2	ASSLSGYGYT
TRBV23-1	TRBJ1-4	ASSQSKDSLRGEKLF
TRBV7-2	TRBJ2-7	ASSPARESRYYEQY
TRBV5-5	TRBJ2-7	ASSATSRDRGNEQY
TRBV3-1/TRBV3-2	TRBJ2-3	ASTGGRASTDTQY
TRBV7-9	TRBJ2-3	ASSGTSGGPDTQY
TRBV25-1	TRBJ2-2	ASSRGPRRGRRTGELF
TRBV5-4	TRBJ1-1	ASSLESSLNTEAF
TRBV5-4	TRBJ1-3	ASSLGGTRSGNTIY
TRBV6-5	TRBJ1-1	ASSSQGTAGNTEAF
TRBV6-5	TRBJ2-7	ASTGQTYEQY
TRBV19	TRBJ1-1	ASSMPLGQEAF
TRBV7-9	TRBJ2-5	ASSSLTGHQETQY
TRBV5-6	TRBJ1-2	ASSLSWAGGPHT
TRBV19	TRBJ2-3	ASSLAVKDTQY
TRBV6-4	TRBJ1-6	ASSEGQGNSPLH
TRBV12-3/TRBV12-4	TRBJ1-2	ASSLGTALGYT
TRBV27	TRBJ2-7	ASGYTPTSYEQY
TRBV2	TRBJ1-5	ASEDRGNQPQH
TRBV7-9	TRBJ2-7	ASSHQGNEQY
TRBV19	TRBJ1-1	ASVSSGTGTFDTEAF
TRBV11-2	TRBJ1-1	ASSPTGIPEAF
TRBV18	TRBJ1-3	ASSPLPGSGNTIY
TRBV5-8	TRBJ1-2	ASSLGQGDGYT
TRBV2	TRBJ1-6	ASTAREVSYNSPLH
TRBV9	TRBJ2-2	ASSVAGDTGELF
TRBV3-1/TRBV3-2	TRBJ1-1	ASSQEGRGNTEAF
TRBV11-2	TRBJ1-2	ASSLTFGASNYGYT
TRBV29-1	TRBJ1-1	SVPDRDTEAF
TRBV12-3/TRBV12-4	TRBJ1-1	ASSWTGDTEAF
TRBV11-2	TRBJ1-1	ASSLGRGNTEAF
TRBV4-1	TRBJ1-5	ASSHPTGNQPQH
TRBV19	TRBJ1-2	ASSIDRISSGYT
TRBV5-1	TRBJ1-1	ASSTQGDEAF
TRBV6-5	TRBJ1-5	ASSYVGGNQPQH
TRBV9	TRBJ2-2	ASSVRTRSGELF
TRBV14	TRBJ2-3	ASSQDRVGTDTQY
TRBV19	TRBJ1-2	ASRGQGFDYGYT
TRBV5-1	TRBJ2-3	ASSLTHSGQGTDTQY
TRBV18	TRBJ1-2	ASSPRQEADYGYT
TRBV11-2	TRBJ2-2	ASSLLAVGDTGELF
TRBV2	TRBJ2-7	ASSPVLGQGDYEQY
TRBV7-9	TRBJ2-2	ASSSVAGYTGELF
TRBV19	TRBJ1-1	ASMPEGRDTEAF
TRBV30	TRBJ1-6	AWSFGGGNSPLH
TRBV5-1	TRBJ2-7	ASSNTALGLAGDNEQY
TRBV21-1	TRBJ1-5	ASSSQGDSNQPQH
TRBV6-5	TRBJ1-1	ASRSGQLNTEAF
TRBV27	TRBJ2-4	ASRGLLAKNIQY
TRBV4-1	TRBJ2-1	ASSQDRIDLSAGAHLPNEQF
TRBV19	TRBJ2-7	ASSIGTGPYEQY
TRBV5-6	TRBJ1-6	ASSTRTGSDNSPLH
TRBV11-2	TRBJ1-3	ASSLWGSFTGNTIY
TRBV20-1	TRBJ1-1	SASDRGNTEAF